This T cell receptor beta chain was recovered during a study of response to subunit inactivated influenza vaccine. The V and J ends lost 2 bases and 1 base, in that order; junction bases with no gene match: 3. The CDR3 covers 16 residues. CDR1 is SGHVS and CDR2 is FQNEAQ in the germline V gene. TCRdb fed the RT-PCR reads into MiXCR, producing one record per CDR3 protein. Among around 540,000 distinct CDR3 sequences, 10% to 15% were seen once, and the ten largest hold roughly a tenth. In its sample, this clonotype was seen many times. Its specificity is not known. Regarding the study as a whole: After each seasonal influenza vaccination, few new T cells are recruited, the authors suggested.

Here the sequenced sample was PBMCs from blood, taken on the day of vaccination. V gene TRBV7-8 combines with J gene TRBJ2-3, with TRBD2 identical over 10 bases. This sequence was found in a man over 45 who received an inactivated influenza vaccine. DNA of the CDR3: TGTGCCAGCAGCTTAACTAGCGGGATACGCACAGATACGCAGTATTTT. It encodes CASSLTSGIRTDTQYF.